The 3 T cell receptor beta chains below were found in one sample sequenced in a study of blood T cells in healthy people across ages. Through a sample-barcoded 5' primer and a J-beta primer mix, a second PCR was run for roughly 7 to 12 cycles. TCRdb passed the 5' RACE reads through MiXCR, listing each CDR3 protein once. The sample has roughly 830,000 distinct CDR3 sequences, under 80% seen once; the top ten hold 25% to 35%. Sequencing was carried out using blood. These receptors were collected from a man aged 30 to 39 in good health.

This rearrangement joins TRBV15 to TRBJ2-5, with 13 bases aligning to TRBD2. Germline lookup yields CDR1 LNHNV and CDR2 YYDKDF (reference sequence). The CDR3 length is 18 residues. The J segment lost 5 bases and the V segment lost 5 bases, leaving 14 bases of the junction unmatched. The CDR3 sequence: CATSGGLAGALLRETQYF. In nucleotides, the CDR3 is TGTGCCACCAGCGGAGGACTAGCGGGGGCCCTCCTCCGCGAGACCCAGTACTTC.

This clonotype was detected only a few times. The rearrangement links TRBV4-2 to TRBJ2-3; a weak D match, TRBD2 (5 bases). Germline CDR1 and CDR2: LGHNA and YNFKEQ. Trimming cost V 0 bases and J 0 bases, with 10 bases left between them. This CDR3 comprises 16 residues. The DNA of the CDR3 is TGTGCCAGCAGCCAAGATGTCCCGGGAAGCACAGATACGCAGTATTTT. Translating it yields CASSQDVPGSTDTQYF.

V gene TRBV25-1 combines with J gene TRBJ2-5, with 10 positions matching TRBD1. The V and J ends lost 4 bases and 5 bases, in that order; junction bases with no gene match: 1. The V gene's germline CDR1 is MGHDK and CDR2 SYGVNS. The CDR3 runs to 13 residues. This chain's CDR3 is CASSATGGETQYF. CDR3 DNA: TGTGCCAGCAGTGCGACAGGGGGCGAGACCCAGTACTTC.